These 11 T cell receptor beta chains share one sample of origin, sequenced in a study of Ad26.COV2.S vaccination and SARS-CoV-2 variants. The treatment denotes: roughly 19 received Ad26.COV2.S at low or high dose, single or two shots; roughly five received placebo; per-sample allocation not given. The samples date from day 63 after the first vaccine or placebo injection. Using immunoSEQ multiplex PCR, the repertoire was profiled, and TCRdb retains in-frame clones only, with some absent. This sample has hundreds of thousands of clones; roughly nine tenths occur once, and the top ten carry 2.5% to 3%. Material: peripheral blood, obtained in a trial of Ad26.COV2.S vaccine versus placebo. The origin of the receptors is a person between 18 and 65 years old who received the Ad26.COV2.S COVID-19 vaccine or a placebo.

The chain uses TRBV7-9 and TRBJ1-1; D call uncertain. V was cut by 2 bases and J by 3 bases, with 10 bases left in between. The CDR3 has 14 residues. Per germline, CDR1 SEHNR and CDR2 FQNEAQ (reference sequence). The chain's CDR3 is CASSLRPGYTEAFF. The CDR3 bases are TGTGCCAGCAGCTTACGACCGGGATACACTGAAGCTTTCTTT.

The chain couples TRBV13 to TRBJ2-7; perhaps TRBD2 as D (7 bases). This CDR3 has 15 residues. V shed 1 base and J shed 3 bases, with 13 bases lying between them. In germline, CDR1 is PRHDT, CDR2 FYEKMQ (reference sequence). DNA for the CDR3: TGTGCCAGCAGCTTAGATGAGAGGGGGGGCTACGAGCAGTACTTC. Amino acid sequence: CASSLDERGGYEQYF.

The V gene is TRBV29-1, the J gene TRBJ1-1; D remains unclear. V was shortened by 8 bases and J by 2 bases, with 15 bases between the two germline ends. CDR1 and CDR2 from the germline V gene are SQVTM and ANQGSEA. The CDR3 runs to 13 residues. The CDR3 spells CSPEERLNTEAFF. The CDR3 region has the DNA TGCAGCCCTGAAGAGAGACTAAACACTGAAGCTTTCTTT.

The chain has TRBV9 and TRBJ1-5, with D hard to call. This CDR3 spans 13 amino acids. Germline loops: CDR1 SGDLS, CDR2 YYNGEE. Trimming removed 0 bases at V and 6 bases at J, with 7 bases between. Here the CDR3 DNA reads TGTGCCAGCAGCGTAGTGCCGGGTCAGCCCCAGCATTTT. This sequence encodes CASSVVPGQPQHF.

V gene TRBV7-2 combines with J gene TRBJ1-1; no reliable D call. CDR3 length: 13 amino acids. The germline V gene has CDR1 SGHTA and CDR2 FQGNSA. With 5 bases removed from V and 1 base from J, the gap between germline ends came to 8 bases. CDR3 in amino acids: CASSTRRNTEAFF. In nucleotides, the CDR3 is TGTGCCAGCAGCACAAGACGGAACACTGAAGCTTTCTTT.

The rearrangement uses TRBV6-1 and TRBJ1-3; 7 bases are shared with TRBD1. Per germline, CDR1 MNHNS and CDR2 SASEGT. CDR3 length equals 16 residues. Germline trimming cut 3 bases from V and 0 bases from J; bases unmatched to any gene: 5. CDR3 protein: CASSEAGGISGNTIYF. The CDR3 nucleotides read TGTGCCAGCAGTGAGGCAGGGGGAATCTCTGGAAACACCATATATTTT.

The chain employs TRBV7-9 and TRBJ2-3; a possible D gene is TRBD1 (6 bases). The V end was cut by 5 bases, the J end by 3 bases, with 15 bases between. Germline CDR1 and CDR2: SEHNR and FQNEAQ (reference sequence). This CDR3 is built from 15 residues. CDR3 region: CASSPKGVVTDTQYF. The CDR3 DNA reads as TGTGCCAGCAGCCCAAAGGGGGTCGTTACAGATACGCAGTATTTT.

CDR3 sequence: CASRIGTGVFTDTQYF. DNA of the CDR3: TGCGCCAGCAGAATTGGTACAGGGGTATTTACAGATACGCAGTATTTT. The chain links TRBV4-1 to TRBJ2-3, with 7 positions matching TRBD1. The V gene end was trimmed by 6 bases and the J gene end by 3 bases; junction bases not matched to a gene: 12. This CDR3 contains 16 residues. CDR1 and CDR2 (germline): MGHRA, YSYEKL.

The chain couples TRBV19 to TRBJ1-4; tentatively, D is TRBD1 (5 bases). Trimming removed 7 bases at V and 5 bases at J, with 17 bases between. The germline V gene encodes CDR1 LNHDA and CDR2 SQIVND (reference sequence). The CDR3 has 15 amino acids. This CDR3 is CASTGSGRVNEKLFF. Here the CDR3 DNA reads TGTGCCAGTACTGGGTCGGGCAGGGTGAATGAAAAACTGTTTTTT.

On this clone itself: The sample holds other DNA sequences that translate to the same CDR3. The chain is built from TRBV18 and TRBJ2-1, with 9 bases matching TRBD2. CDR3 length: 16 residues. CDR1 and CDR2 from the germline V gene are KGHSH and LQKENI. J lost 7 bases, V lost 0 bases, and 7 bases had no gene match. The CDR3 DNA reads TGTGCCAGCTCACCACCTAGCGGGGGCCGAGGGAATGAGCAGTTCTTC. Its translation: CASSPPSGGRGNEQFF. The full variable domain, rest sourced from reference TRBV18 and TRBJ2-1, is NAGVMQNPRHLVRRRGQEARLRCSPMKGHSHVYWYRQLPEEGLKFMVYLQKENIIDESGMPKERFSAEFPKEGPSILRIQQVVRGDSAAYFCASSPPSGGRGNEQFFGPGTRLTVL.

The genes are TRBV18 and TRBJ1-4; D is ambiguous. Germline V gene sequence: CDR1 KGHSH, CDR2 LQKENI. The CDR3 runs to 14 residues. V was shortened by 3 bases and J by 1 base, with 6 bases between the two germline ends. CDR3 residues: CASSPGRTNEKLFF. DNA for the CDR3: TGTGCCAGCTCACCTGGGCGAACTAATGAAAAACTGTTTTTT.